This entry lists 23 T cell receptor beta chains sequenced from one sample in a study of T cells in Graves' hyperthyroidism and ophthalmopathy. The investigators amplified TCR beta CDR3 regions from RNA transcripts. The study used the HTBI primer set for a first-round RT-PCR of the TCR CDR3. MiXCR, applied by TCRdb to the multiplex PCR reads, yields one record per CDR3 protein. Altogether around 700,000 distinct CDR3 sequences are present, around 20% being singletons, with the ten largest covering approximately 15%. Sequencing was performed on blood. Receptors were obtained from a woman aged 45-65 years with Graves' hyperthyroidism that later progressed to Graves' ophthalmopathy.

Many counts were recorded for this clonotype. The rearrangement links TRBV10-3 to TRBJ1-1; the D is unclear. Germline values: CDR1 ENHRY, CDR2 SYGVKD. CDR3 length equals 9 residues. CDR3 DNA: TGTGGGCTAGGGCAGGAAGCTTTCTTT. Translation gives CGLGQEAFF.

This chain uses TRBV6-1 with TRBJ2-1; TRBD1 is a possible D gene (7 bases). Germline lookup yields CDR1 MNHNS and CDR2 SASEGT. The CDR3 runs 13 residues. Trimming shortened V by 6 bases and J by 4 bases, and 10 bases separated the two germline ends. The CDR3 region has the DNA TGTGCCAGCAGGCGGGGACAGTACAATGAGCAGTTCTTC. Encoded protein: CASRRGQYNEQFF.

The chain employs TRBV20-1 and TRBJ2-2, with D tentatively TRBD1 (6 bases). Trimming removed 6 bases from V and 7 bases from J, with 15 bases in between. Looked up from germline, CDR1 is DFQATT and CDR2 is SNEGSKA (reference sequence). The CDR3 runs 13 residues. The CDR3 coding sequence is TGCAGTGCGACCAACAGGGAAATCGGGGAGCTGTTTTTT. This gives the protein CSATNREIGELFF.

The V and J genes are TRBV13 and TRBJ1-2, with D uncertain. The CDR3 covers 14 residues. The germline V gene encodes CDR1 PRHDT and CDR2 FYEKMQ (reference sequence). Trimming cost V 0 bases and J 3 bases, with 8 bases left between them. In DNA, the CDR3 is TGTGCCAGCAGCTTAGGGTTGCGTGACTATGGCTACACCTTC. Protein: CASSLGLRDYGYTF.

This clonotype turned up a few times. This sequence joins TRBV7-8 and TRBJ1-3; TRBD1 is a possible D gene (6 bases). The CDR3 totals 16 residues. Germline V gene data show CDR1 as SGHVS and CDR2 as FQNEAQ. Between the trimmed V and J ends, which lost 0 bases and 0 bases, there was a span of 9 bases. The CDR3 sequence is CASSLADSSSGNTIYF. CDR3 DNA sequence: TGTGCCAGCAGCTTAGCGGACAGCAGCTCTGGAAACACCATATATTTT.

The chain employs TRBV29-1 and TRBJ2-7; D tentatively fits TRBD1 or TRBD2 (6 bases each). Per the germline V gene, CDR1 is SQVTM and CDR2 is ANQGSEA. Trimming pared 4 bases from V and 3 bases from J, leaving 13 bases between. This CDR3 spans 13 amino acids. CDR3 sequence (DNA): TGCAGCGTTGTCCTAAGGGGGGTCTACGAGCAGTACTTC. The encoded protein is CSVVLRGVYEQYF.

The chain carries TRBV20-1 and TRBJ1-4, with a tentative D call TRBD1 (5 bases). The germline V gene has CDR1 DFQATT and CDR2 SNEGSKA (reference sequence). CDR3 length: 14 residues. V gave up 1 base and J gave up 7 bases, with 13 bases separating them. CDR3 DNA: TGCAGTGCTAGAGGTCCAGGGAACGGTGAAAAACTGTTTTTT. Translated: CSARGPGNGEKLFF.

This clonotype was observed many times. The rearrangement uses TRBV5-1 and TRBJ1-1; D gene unclear. This CDR3 has 15 amino acids. Trimming stripped 3 bases from V and 0 bases from J, with 12 bases between. The germline CDR1 and CDR2 sequences are SGHRS and YFSETQ. As DNA, the CDR3 is TGCGCCAGCAGCTACCTAAGCAGGATGAACACTGAAGCTTTCTTT. Translation gives CASSYLSRMNTEAFF.

Written as DNA, the CDR3 is TGTGCCAGCAACGGCGGGGGTACGGAGACCCAGTACTTC. Translation gives CASNGGGTETQYF. This chain connects TRBV2 to TRBJ2-5; 7 bases are a match to TRBD2. The V and J ends lost 7 bases and 5 bases, in that order; junction bases with no gene match: 7. Germline V gives CDR1 SNHLY, CDR2 FYNNEI. The length of the CDR3 is 13 residues.

This clonotype was detected many times. The chain uses TRBV11-2 and TRBJ2-1, with D tentatively TRBD1 or TRBD2 (5 bases each). This CDR3 is 14 amino acids long. V lost 1 base and J lost 8, with 12 bases in between. The germline gives CDR1 SGHAT, CDR2 FQNNGV. The CDR3 DNA is TGTGCCAGCAGCTTAGCGGGGCCTCCAGATGAGCAGTTCTTC. Protein: CASSLAGPPDEQFF.

At least ten counts were recorded for this clonotype. The V call is TRBV3-1, the J call TRBJ2-5; D might be TRBD1 or TRBD2, each matching 5 bases. CDR1 and CDR2 (germline): LGHDT, YNNKEL (reference sequence). Between the trimmed V and J ends, which lost 2 bases and 1 base, there was a span of 14 bases. This CDR3 has 16 amino acids. The CDR3 loop reads CASSQFIRDGQETQYF. The CDR3 DNA is TGTGCCAGCAGCCAATTTATCCGGGACGGCCAAGAGACCCAGTACTTC.

This clonotype was detected once. The rearrangement uses TRBV4-1 and TRBJ2-2; TRBD2 agrees at 7 bases. V shed 0 bases and J 9 bases; nucleotides not matched to a gene: 10. Looked up from germline, CDR1 is MGHRA and CDR2 is YSYEKL. The CDR3 covers 16 residues. The CDR3 loop reads CASSQDGAGRARELFF. In nucleotides, the CDR3 is TGCGCCAGCAGCCAAGACGGAGCAGGGAGGGCCCGGGAGCTGTTTTTT.

This clonotype was detected only a few times. The CDR3 sequence is CASKGTGPEAFF. For the CDR3, the DNA is TGTGCCAGCAAGGGGACAGGGCCTGAAGCTTTCTTT. This rearrangement joins TRBV6-1 to TRBJ1-1; 9 bases are shared with TRBD1. This CDR3 spans 12 amino acids. The germline V gene encodes CDR1 MNHNS and CDR2 SASEGT. V trimming: 7 bases; J trimming: 6 bases; junction bases outside the gene matches: 3.

The rearrangement links TRBV20-1 to TRBJ2-3, with a weak D call TRBD1 (6 bases). Trimming cost V 4 bases and J 5 bases, with 7 bases left between them. This CDR3 is built from 11 residues. Germline V gene sequence: CDR1 DFQATT, CDR2 SNEGSKA (reference sequence). In DNA form, the CDR3 reads TGCAGTGCTATCAGGGGAGATACGCAGTATTTT. As protein: CSAIRGDTQYF.

At least ten counts were recorded for this clonotype. The J gene is TRBJ2-1, the V gene TRBV5-1; D might be TRBD1 (6 bases). Germline V CDR1 and CDR2: SGHRS, YFSETQ. CDR3 size: 13 residues. Trimming removed 4 bases at V and 12 bases at J, with 17 bases between. The DNA for the CDR3 is TGCGCCAGCAGCGCCGCCCGGACCAGGGGGCAGTTCTTC. Protein sequence: CASSAARTRGQFF.

The chain couples TRBV7-9 to TRBJ2-2, with D perhaps matching TRBD2 (5 bases). The CDR3 length is 14 residues. In germline, CDR1 is SEHNR, CDR2 FQNEAQ (reference sequence). Trimming stripped 5 bases from V and 4 bases from J, with 11 bases between. The CDR3 sequence is CASSKEGGTGELFF. The CDR3 DNA reads TGTGCCAGCAGCAAAGAAGGAGGCACCGGGGAGCTGTTTTTT.

This chain links TRBV27 with TRBJ2-6; possibly TRBD1 for D (6 bases). CDR1 MNHEY and CDR2 SMNVEV come from the germline V gene (reference sequence). The CDR3 totals 18 residues. Trimming shortened V by 0 bases and J by 0 bases, and 12 bases separated the two germline ends. The CDR3 reads CASSLSSGHVSGANVLTF. DNA for the CDR3: TGTGCCAGCAGTTTATCCTCGGGACATGTCTCTGGGGCCAACGTCCTGACTTTC.

The chain recombines TRBV4-1 with TRBJ2-3, with D possibly matching TRBD1 (5 bases). In germline, CDR1 is MGHRA, CDR2 YSYEKL. CDR3 length: 17 amino acids. The germline V and J ends were trimmed by 1 base and 0 bases, with 14 bases remaining between them. CDR3 coding DNA: TGCGCCAGCAGCCAAGTAATAGGGGAATCTAGCACAGATACGCAGTATTTT. This gives the protein CASSQVIGESSTDTQYF.

This chain connects TRBV19 to TRBJ2-5, with TRBD2 as a possible D gene (5 bases). CDR1 is LNHDA, CDR2 SQIVND, per germline (reference sequence). V was pared by 6 bases and J by 4 bases, with 12 bases between. CDR3 length: 13 amino acids. CDR3 protein: CASSPGMGETQYF. Written as DNA, the CDR3 is TGTGCCAGTAGCCCCGGGATGGGAGAGACCCAGTACTTC.

The sample holds a few counts of this clonotype. V and J are TRBV2 and TRBJ1-1; D might be TRBD1 (5 bases). The CDR3 loop spans 14 amino acids. Germline values: CDR1 SNHLY, CDR2 FYNNEI. V shed 7 bases and J shed 1 base, with 13 bases lying between them. The CDR3 sequence is CASTKGRQNTEAFF. As DNA, the CDR3 is TGTGCCAGCACCAAGGGACGGCAGAACACTGAAGCTTTCTTT.

In its sample, this clonotype was seen many times. This chain uses TRBV3-1 with TRBJ1-1; 8 nucleotides line up with TRBD1. Germline V lookup: CDR1 LGHDT, CDR2 YNNKEL (reference sequence). V lost 3 bases, J lost 2 bases, and 11 bases stayed unmatched. The CDR3 loop spans 17 amino acids. The CDR3 here is CASSHAAGGIINTEAFF. In DNA, the CDR3 is TGTGCCAGCAGCCATGCGGCAGGGGGCATTATAAACACTGAAGCTTTCTTT.

The CDR3 sequence is CASSFSKTGAAGGHNNEQFF. The DNA of the CDR3 is TGCGCCAGCAGCTTCAGCAAGACAGGGGCAGCGGGGGGCCACAACAATGAGCAGTTCTTC. The chain links TRBV5-1 to TRBJ2-1, with D perhaps TRBD2 (9 bases). The V gene's germline CDR1 is SGHRS and CDR2 YFSETQ. V lost 2 bases and J lost 5, with 29 bases in between. The CDR3 runs to 20 residues.

The chain couples TRBV7-8 to TRBJ2-7; TRBD2 might be the D (7 bases). This CDR3 contains 13 residues. The V end was cut by 3 bases, the J end by 6 bases, with 12 bases between. Looked up from germline, CDR1 is SGHVS and CDR2 is FQNEAQ. The CDR3 loop reads CASSLVGGAEQYF. CDR3 DNA: TGTGCCAGCAGCTTGGTGGGGGGGGCCGAGCAGTACTTC.